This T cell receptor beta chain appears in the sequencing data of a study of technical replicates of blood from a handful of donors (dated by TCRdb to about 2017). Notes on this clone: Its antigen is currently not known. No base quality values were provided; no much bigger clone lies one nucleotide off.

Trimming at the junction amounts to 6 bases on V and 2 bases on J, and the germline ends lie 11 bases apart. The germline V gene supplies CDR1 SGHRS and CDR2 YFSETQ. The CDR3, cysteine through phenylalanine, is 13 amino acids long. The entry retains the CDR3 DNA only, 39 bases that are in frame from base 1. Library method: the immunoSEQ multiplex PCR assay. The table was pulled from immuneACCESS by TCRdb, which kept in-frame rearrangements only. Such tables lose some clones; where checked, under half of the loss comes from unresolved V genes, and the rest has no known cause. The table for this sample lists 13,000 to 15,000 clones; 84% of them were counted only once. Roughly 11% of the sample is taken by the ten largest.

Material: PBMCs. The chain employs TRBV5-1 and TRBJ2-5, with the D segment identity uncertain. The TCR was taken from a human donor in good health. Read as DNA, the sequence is TGCGCCAGCACCGCCGGGTATCAAGAGACCCAGTACTTC. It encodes CASTAGYQETQYF.